This entry lists 5 T cell receptor beta chains sequenced from one sample in a study of blood T cell repertoires in COVID-19. This table comes from immunoSEQ multiplex PCR, and its TCRdb copy is limited to in-frame clones, with some not included. The table has over 200,000 clones, over 75% seen once. Sequencing was done on a sample of peripheral blood. The source of these receptors is a human donor in a cohort sampled during active COVID-19.

V usage is TRBV24-1 and J usage is TRBJ1-2; no reliable D call. V lost 5 bases to trimming and J lost 5 bases, with 14 bases between them. Germline CDR1 reads KGHDR; CDR2 reads SFDVKD. The CDR3 contains 14 residues. CDR3 sequence: CATSVVRGLYGYTF. CDR3 coding DNA: TGTGCCACCAGTGTAGTTCGGGGTTTGTATGGCTACACCTTC.

The V and J genes are TRBV28 and TRBJ1-1, with D possibly being TRBD1 (6 bases). Germline values: CDR1 MDHEN, CDR2 SYDVKM. Trimming removed 3 bases at V and 11 bases at J, with 16 bases between. The CDR3 loop spans 13 amino acids. CDR3 nucleotides: TGTGCCAGCAGTTTGGGGGGGGCGCAGGAGGCTTTCTTT. Amino acids: CASSLGGAQEAFF.

The rearrangement links TRBV6-5 to TRBJ1-4; D not resolved. V gave up 8 bases and J gave up 0 bases, with 10 bases separating them. This CDR3 is 14 amino acids long. Germline V gene lookup returns CDR1 MNHEY and CDR2 SVGAGI. The CDR3 loop is CASRRGATNEKLFF. The CDR3 nucleotides are TGTGCCAGCCGACGAGGAGCAACTAATGAAAAACTGTTTTTT.

The rearrangement joins TRBV4-3 to TRBJ2-7; weak D call: TRBD1 (5 bases). Trimming left V 4 bases short and J 6 bases short, with 22 bases between. Germline V gene lookup returns CDR1 LGHNA and CDR2 YSLEER. The CDR3 contains 16 residues. The CDR3 loop reads CASSPPPNRKGVEQYF. The CDR3 nucleotides are TGCGCCAGCAGCCCCCCGCCCAACAGGAAAGGAGTCGAGCAGTACTTC.

The J gene is TRBJ2-1, the V gene TRBV18; D is undetermined. The germline CDR1 and CDR2 sequences are KGHSH and LQKENI. Deletions cut 0 bases from V and 6 bases from J, with 6 bases between. This CDR3 is built from 13 residues. The CDR3 bases are TGTGCCAGCTCACCACCTGCCAGCAATGAGCAGTTCTTC. It specifies CASSPPASNEQFF.